A selection of T cell receptor beta chains follows, all from one sample in a study of T cell responses to AZD1222 COVID-19 vaccine. Measured with immunoSEQ multiplex PCR; TCRdb has only the in-frame clones, and not every one. This table has about 130,000 clones, approximately 91% appearing once. The sample here was peripheral blood, taken 28 days after the second AZD1222 dose. The receptors were gathered from an adult who received the AZD1222 COVID-19 vaccine. Each CDR3 is given with its conserved first and last residue. The order of the fields is D gene, J gene, V gene, CDR3 protein. D genes are given only for firm matches.

D: TRBD2
J: TRBJ2-3
V: TRBV7-2
CDR3: CASSLGGLANTDTQYF

D: TRBD1
J: TRBJ1-5
V: TRBV3-1/TRBV3-2
CDR3: CASSPRRGLQPQHF

D: NA
J: TRBJ1-2
V: TRBV2
CDR3: CASRDYGYTF

D: NA
J: TRBJ2-5
V: TRBV2
CDR3: CASKGFVQETQYF

D: NA
J: TRBJ1-5
V: TRBV19
CDR3: CASSEFNQPQHF

D: NA
J: TRBJ1-2
V: TRBV6-5
CDR3: CASTETPRGLWGYTF

D: NA
J: TRBJ2-3
V: TRBV7-8
CDR3: CASSSSRRGTDTQYF

D: TRBD1
J: TRBJ1-6
V: TRBV18
CDR3: CASSPGGTEDSPLHF

D: NA
J: TRBJ1-1
V: TRBV15
CDR3: CATSRDQAGTEAFF

D: NA
J: TRBJ1-3
V: TRBV18
CDR3: CASSPGNGNTIYF

D: TRBD2
J: TRBJ2-1
V: TRBV28
CDR3: CASRGTSGHNEQFF

D: NA
J: TRBJ2-7
V: TRBV10-3
CDR3: CATLLAGTYEQYF

D: NA
J: TRBJ1-2
V: TRBV12-3/TRBV12-4
CDR3: CASSYGVIYGYTF

D: NA
J: TRBJ1-4
V: TRBV5-1
CDR3: CASRELGSTNEKLFF

D: TRBD2
J: TRBJ2-1
V: TRBV19
CDR3: CASTVRTRTYNEQFF

D: TRBD1
J: TRBJ1-5
V: TRBV19
CDR3: CASSIWVGTANQPQHF

D: NA
J: TRBJ2-7
V: TRBV25-1
CDR3: CASSFQGYEQYF

D: NA
J: TRBJ2-5
V: TRBV2
CDR3: CASSEYGRETQYF

D: TRBD1
J: TRBJ2-1
V: TRBV11-1
CDR3: CASRRPDRESYNEQFF

D: TRBD2
J: TRBJ2-7
V: TRBV14
CDR3: CASSRARASGTYEQYF

D: TRBD1
J: TRBJ1-1
V: TRBV5-1
CDR3: CASSGGQGAGNTEAFF

D: TRBD1
J: TRBJ2-2
V: TRBV3-1/TRBV3-2
CDR3: CASRENRGRSTGELFF

D: NA
J: TRBJ2-3
V: TRBV12-5
CDR3: CASGLVLRGPGSTDTQYF

D: NA
J: TRBJ2-7
V: TRBV11-2
CDR3: CASSLTWTVEQYF

D: TRBD1
J: TRBJ2-3
V: TRBV5-1
CDR3: CASSAGGGGDTQYF

D: NA
J: TRBJ2-1
V: TRBV28
CDR3: CASSLRRTSGGGGEQFF

D: TRBD1
J: TRBJ1-5
V: TRBV18
CDR3: CASSPQGALNQPQHF

D: NA
J: TRBJ1-5
V: TRBV6-5
CDR3: CAGSYSNQPQHF

D: NA
J: TRBJ2-7
V: TRBV19
CDR3: CASNDGYLSREQYF

D: NA
J: TRBJ2-3
V: TRBV9
CDR3: CASSVWGADITDTQYF

D: NA
J: TRBJ2-7
V: TRBV6-5
CDR3: CASSYHKAYEQYF

D: NA
J: TRBJ2-1
V: TRBV21-1
CDR3: CASSNPQGLTNNEQFF

D: TRBD1
J: TRBJ1-5
V: TRBV19
CDR3: CASTKDRGNQPQHF

D: TRBD1
J: TRBJ2-5
V: TRBV10-3
CDR3: CAISDSTGAGETQYF

D: TRBD1
J: TRBJ1-1
V: TRBV5-1
CDR3: CASSLGQGKSTEAFF

D: TRBD1
J: TRBJ1-2
V: TRBV28
CDR3: CASSSSTGADGYTF

D: NA
J: TRBJ1-5
V: TRBV6-1
CDR3: CASSEGQGWGQPQHF

D: TRBD1
J: TRBJ1-3
V: TRBV5-1
CDR3: CASSSRGLYGNTIYF

D: NA
J: TRBJ1-1
V: TRBV5-1
CDR3: CASRAQGWTEAFF

D: NA
J: TRBJ2-7
V: TRBV5-1
CDR3: CASSPLGSNSYEQYF

D: NA
J: TRBJ2-7
V: TRBV6-6
CDR3: CASSLAATREQYF

D: NA
J: TRBJ2-5
V: TRBV10-3
CDR3: CAIGSSKGHVKETQYF

D: NA
J: TRBJ1-2
V: TRBV6-6
CDR3: CASSGYGGNYGYTF

D: TRBD1
J: TRBJ1-4
V: TRBV15
CDR3: CATRDRGPRTTNEKLFF

D: NA
J: TRBJ2-1
V: TRBV28
CDR3: CASSPSVDEQFF

D: NA
J: TRBJ1-1
V: TRBV19
CDR3: CASSPGTGILRGSTEAFF

D: NA
J: TRBJ1-1
V: TRBV7-3
CDR3: CASSLNRDTEAFF

D: NA
J: TRBJ1-1
V: TRBV20-1
CDR3: CSARAYEAFF

D: NA
J: TRBJ1-5
V: TRBV19
CDR3: CASSILVNQPQHF

D: NA
J: TRBJ1-2
V: TRBV9
CDR3: CASSLGQGYTF

D: NA
J: TRBJ1-2
V: TRBV27
CDR3: CASSLSGWTNYGYTF

D: NA
J: TRBJ1-1
V: TRBV30
CDR3: CAGRASRDTEAFF

D: NA
J: TRBJ1-1
V: TRBV23-1
CDR3: CASSQGMRCLYF

D: NA
J: TRBJ1-5
V: TRBV18
CDR3: CASSPEGFGINQPQHF